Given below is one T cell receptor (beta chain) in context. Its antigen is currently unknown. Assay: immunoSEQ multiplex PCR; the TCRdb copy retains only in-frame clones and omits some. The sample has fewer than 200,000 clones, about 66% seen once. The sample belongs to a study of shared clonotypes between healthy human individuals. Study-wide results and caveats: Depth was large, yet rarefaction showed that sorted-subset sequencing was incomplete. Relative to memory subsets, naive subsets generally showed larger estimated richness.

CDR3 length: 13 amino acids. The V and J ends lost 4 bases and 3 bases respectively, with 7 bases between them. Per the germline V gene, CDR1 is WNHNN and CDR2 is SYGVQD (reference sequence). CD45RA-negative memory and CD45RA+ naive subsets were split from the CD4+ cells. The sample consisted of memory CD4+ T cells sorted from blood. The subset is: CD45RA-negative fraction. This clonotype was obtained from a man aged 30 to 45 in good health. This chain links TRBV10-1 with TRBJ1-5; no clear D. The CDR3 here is CASSAGVNQPQHF. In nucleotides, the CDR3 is TGCGCCAGCAGTGCCGGAGTCAATCAGCCCCAGCATTTT.